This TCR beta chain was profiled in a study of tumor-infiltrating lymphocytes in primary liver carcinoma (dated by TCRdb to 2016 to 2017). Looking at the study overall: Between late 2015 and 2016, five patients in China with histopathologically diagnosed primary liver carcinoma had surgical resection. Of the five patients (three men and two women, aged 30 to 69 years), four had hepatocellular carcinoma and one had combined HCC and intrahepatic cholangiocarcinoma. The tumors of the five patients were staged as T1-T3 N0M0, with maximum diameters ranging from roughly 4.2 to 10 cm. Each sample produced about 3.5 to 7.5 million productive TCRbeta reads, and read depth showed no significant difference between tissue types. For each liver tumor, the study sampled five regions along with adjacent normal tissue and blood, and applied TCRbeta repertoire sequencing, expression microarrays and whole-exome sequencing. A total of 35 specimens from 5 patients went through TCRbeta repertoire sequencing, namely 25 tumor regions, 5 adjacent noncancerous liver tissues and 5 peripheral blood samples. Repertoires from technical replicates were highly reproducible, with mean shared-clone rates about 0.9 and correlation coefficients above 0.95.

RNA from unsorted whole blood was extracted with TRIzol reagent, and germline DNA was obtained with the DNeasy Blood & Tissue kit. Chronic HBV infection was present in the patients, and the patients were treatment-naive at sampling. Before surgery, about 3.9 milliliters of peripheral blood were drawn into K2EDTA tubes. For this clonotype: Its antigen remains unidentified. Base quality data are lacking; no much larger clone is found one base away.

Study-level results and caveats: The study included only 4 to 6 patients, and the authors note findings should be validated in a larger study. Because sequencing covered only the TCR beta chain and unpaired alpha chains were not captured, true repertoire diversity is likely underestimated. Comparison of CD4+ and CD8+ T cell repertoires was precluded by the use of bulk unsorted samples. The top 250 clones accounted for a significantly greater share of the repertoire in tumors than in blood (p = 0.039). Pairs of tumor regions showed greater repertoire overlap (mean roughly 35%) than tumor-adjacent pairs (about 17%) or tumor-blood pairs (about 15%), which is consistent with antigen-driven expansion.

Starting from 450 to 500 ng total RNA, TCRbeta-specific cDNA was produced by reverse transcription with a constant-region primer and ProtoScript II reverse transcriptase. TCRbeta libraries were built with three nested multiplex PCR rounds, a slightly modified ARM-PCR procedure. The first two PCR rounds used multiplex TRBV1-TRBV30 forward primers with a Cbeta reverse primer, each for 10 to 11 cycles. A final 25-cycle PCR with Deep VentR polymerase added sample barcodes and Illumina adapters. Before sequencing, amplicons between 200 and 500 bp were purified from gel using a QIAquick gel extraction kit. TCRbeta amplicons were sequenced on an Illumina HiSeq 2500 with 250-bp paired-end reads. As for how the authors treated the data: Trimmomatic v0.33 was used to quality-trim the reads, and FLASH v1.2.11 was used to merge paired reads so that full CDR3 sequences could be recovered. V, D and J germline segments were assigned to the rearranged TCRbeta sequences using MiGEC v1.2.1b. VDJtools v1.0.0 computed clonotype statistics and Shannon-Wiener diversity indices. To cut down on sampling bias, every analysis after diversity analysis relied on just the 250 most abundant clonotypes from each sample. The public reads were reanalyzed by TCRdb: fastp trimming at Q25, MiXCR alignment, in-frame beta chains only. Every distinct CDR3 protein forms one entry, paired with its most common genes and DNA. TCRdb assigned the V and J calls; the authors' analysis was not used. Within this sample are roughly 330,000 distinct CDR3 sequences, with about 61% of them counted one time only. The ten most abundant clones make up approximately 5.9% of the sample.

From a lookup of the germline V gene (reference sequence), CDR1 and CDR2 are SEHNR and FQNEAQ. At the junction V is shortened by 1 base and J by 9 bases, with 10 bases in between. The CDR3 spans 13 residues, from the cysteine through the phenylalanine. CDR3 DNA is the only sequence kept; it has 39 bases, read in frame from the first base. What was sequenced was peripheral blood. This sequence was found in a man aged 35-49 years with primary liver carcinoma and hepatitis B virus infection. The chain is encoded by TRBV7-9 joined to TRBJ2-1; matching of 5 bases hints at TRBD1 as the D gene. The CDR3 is CASSLVGAPEQFF. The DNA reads TGTGCCAGCAGCTTAGTTGGGGCCCCTGAGCAGTTCTTC.